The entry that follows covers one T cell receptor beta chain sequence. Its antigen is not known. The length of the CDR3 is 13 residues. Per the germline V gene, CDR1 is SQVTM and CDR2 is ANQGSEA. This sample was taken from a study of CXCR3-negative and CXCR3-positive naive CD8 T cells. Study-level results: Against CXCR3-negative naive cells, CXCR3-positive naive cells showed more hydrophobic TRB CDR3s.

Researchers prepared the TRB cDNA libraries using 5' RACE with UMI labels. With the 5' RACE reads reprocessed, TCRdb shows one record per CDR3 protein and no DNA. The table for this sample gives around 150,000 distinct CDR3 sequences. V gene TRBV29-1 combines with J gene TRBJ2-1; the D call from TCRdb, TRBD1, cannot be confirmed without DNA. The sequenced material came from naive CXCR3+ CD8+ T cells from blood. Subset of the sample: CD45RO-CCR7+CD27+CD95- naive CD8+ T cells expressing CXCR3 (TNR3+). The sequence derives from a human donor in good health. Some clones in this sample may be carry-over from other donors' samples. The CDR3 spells CSVEGPGDNEQFF.